Listed here are 6 T cell receptor beta chains from one sample, sequenced in a study of low-dose radiotherapy and immunotherapy resistance in tumors. The time point here: before trial treatment. TRAV- and TRBV-specific primers were used for first-strand cDNA, which covered alpha and beta chains. With a V-primer adapter and a constant-region primer, TCRs were amplified for approximately 19 PCR cycles. TCRdb fed the reads into MiXCR, producing one record per CDR3 protein. Among fewer than 90,000 distinct CDR3 sequences listed, roughly 30% were seen once. The source material was PBMCs, sampled before treatment. These receptors were taken from a female donor with ovarian cancer.

The J gene is TRBJ2-1, the V gene TRBV29-1; D is unclear. The CDR3 is 12 amino acids. The germline V gene encodes CDR1 SQVTM and CDR2 ANQGSEA. V dropped 5 bases and J dropped 2 bases, with 7 bases sitting between them. CDR3 residues: CSVKTPYNEQFF. CDR3 nucleotide sequence: TGCAGCGTTAAAACCCCCTACAATGAGCAGTTCTTC.

The rearrangement joins TRBV6-2 or TRBV6-3 to TRBJ2-2, with 13 bases identical to TRBD2. CDR3 length equals 19 residues. With 0 bases clipped from V and 4 bases from J, the junction kept 8 bases outside the gene matches. Per the germline V gene, CDR1 is MNHEY and CDR2 is SVGEGT. CDR3 in amino acids: CASSYSQGLAGLFTGELFF. In nucleotides, the CDR3 is TGTGCCAGCAGTTACTCCCAGGGACTAGCGGGATTGTTCACCGGGGAGCTGTTTTTT.

At least ten counts were recorded for this clonotype. This rearrangement joins TRBV5-4 to TRBJ2-7; 8 bases agree with TRBD1. The V and J ends lost 3 bases and 0 bases, in that order; junction bases with no gene match: 5. This CDR3 is built from 15 residues. Per the germline V gene, CDR1 is SGHNT and CDR2 is YYREEE (reference sequence). This CDR3 is CASSSYRGSSYEQYF. CDR3 nucleotides: TGTGCCAGCAGCTCATACAGGGGGAGCTCCTACGAGCAGTACTTC.

The rearrangement joins TRBV18 to TRBJ1-4; D unclear. CDR1 and CDR2 (germline): KGHSH, LQKENI. CDR3 size: 15 residues. V was trimmed by 0 bases and J by 5 bases, leaving 10 bases between them. CDR3 DNA sequence: TGTGCCAGCTCACCACCCATGGGCGCCAATGAAAAACTGTTTTTT. The encoded protein is CASSPPMGANEKLFF.

This clonotype has a handful of counts. This chain links TRBV20-1 with TRBJ2-7; TRBD1 agrees at 9 bases. The V gene end was trimmed by 3 bases and the J gene end by 5 bases; junction bases not matched to a gene: 8. The CDR3 contains 14 residues. The germline V gene has CDR1 DFQATT and CDR2 SNEGSKA (reference sequence). As DNA, the CDR3 is TGCAGTGCTAGTGGGGGGACAGGGACGGACGAGCAGTACTTC. This codes for CSASGGTGTDEQYF.

The chain has TRBV6-1 and TRBJ2-1; D ambiguous. Germline loops: CDR1 MNHNS, CDR2 SASEGT. The CDR3 runs to 16 residues. Trimming removed 2 bases at V and 2 bases at J, with 13 bases between. The CDR3 sequence is CASSENRLGPYNEQFF. For the CDR3, the DNA is TGTGCCAGCAGTGAAAACCGACTTGGGCCCTACAATGAGCAGTTCTTC.